The present T cell receptor beta chain was sequenced within a study of monozygotic twins with inflammatory bowel disease. Study results and limitations: Repertoire similarity matched across concordant and discordant twins, perhaps owing to limited power. Since immunosuppressive treatments differed, patient repertoires may have gained added variability.

Note on this clonotype: Its antigen is unidentified.

TCR libraries each used around 3,500 ng of total RNA. TCRdb re-called the 5' RACE reads and gives one entry per CDR3 protein, without DNA. The sample totals approximately 400,000 distinct CDR3 sequences. CDR1 SGHTA and CDR2 FQGNSA come from the germline V gene. The CDR3 runs 15 residues. The chain employs TRBV7-2 and TRBJ1-3; with no DNA, the TCRdb D assignment of TRBD1 cannot be verified. Sample: blood. The sequence derives from a human donor with ulcerative colitis or Crohn's disease, or a healthy co-twin of an affected twin (not recorded which). CDR3 loop: CASSRQGPSGNTIYF.